This T cell receptor beta chain was identified during a study of T cell changes during pregnancy in multiple sclerosis. With 3 bases clipped from V and 6 bases from J, the junction kept 8 bases outside the gene matches. CDR3 length equals 16 residues. The V gene's germline CDR1 is SGHRS and CDR2 YFSETQ. Produced via immunoSEQ multiplex PCR; TCRdb's table is partial and in-frame only. This repertoire shows tens of thousands of clones, roughly 90% found once; its top ten account for roughly 1.9%. V is TRBV5-1 and J is TRBJ2-3; 12 nucleotides agree with TRBD2. The TCR originated in a female donor with multiple sclerosis, enrolled in a pregnancy study. The sample consisted of peripheral blood, taken in the second trimester of pregnancy. CDR3 coding DNA: TGCGCCAGCAGCTCCAGACTAGCGGGAGCCGGGGATACGCAGTATTTT. Residues: CASSSRLAGAGDTQYF.